The 4 T cell receptor beta chains listed next were all sequenced from one sample in a study of blood T cell repertoires in COVID-19. The protocol was immunoSEQ multiplex PCR, while the TCRdb copy is restricted to in-frame clones and leaves out a portion. The repertoire holds tens of thousands of clones, with about four fifths as singletons. The specimen sequenced was peripheral blood. Receptor source: a human donor in a cohort sampled during active COVID-19.

This rearrangement joins TRBV4-2 to TRBJ1-2; 9 nucleotides line up with TRBD1. CDR1 is LGHNA, CDR2 YNFKEQ, per germline. This CDR3 has 13 residues. Unmatched junction bases numbered 2, after V lost 3 bases and J lost 6 bases. The CDR3 is CASSHTGGDGYTF. CDR3 in DNA: TGTGCCAGCAGCCACACAGGGGGCGATGGCTACACCTTC.

The CDR3 coding sequence is TGTGCCAGCAGCTTAGGGGTTGCGGGCAATCAGCCCCAGCATTTT. The encoded protein is CASSLGVAGNQPQHF. This chain connects TRBV7-2 to TRBJ1-5; D remains unclear. The CDR3 consists of 15 residues. Germline V CDR1 and CDR2: SGHTA, FQGNSA. V lost 1 base and J 2 bases, leaving 9 bases between the germline ends.

This clone came up once. The V and J genes are TRBV6-1 and TRBJ2-1; 9 bases are a match to TRBD2. Germline-derived CDR1 and CDR2 are MNHNS and SASEGT. The CDR3 has 15 amino acids. The V segment lost 2 bases and the J segment 7 bases; nucleotides outside the gene matches: 6. The CDR3 nucleotides are TGTGCCAGCAGTGAAATGGGACTAGCAGCAAATGAGCAGTTCTTC. Encoded protein: CASSEMGLAANEQFF.

This chain uses TRBV3-1 (or the pseudogene TRBV3-2) with TRBJ2-3, with D unclear. Trimming left V 2 bases short and J 5 bases short, with 2 bases between. Germline V lookup: CDR1 LGHDT, CDR2 YNNKEL (reference sequence). There are 11 residues in the CDR3. The CDR3 sequence: CASSQRDTQYF. The CDR3 nucleotides are TGTGCCAGCAGCCAACGAGATACGCAGTATTTT.